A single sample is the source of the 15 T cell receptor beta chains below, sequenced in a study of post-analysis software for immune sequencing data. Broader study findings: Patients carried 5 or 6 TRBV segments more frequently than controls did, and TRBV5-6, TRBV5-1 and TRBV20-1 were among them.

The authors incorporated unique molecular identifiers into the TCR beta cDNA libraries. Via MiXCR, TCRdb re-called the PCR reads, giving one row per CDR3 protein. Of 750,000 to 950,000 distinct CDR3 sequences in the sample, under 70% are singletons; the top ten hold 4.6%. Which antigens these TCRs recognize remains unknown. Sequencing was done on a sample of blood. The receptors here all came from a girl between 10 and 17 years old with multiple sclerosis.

In DNA form, the CDR3 reads TGTGCCAGCAGCTTAGTTGGCCTAGCGGGGGGCCTACTAACTTACAATGAGCAGTTCTTC. Its translation is CASSLVGLAGGLLTYNEQFF. The V gene is TRBV7-6, the J gene TRBJ2-1, with 11 bases matching TRBD2. Germline V gene lookup returns CDR1 SGHVS and CDR2 FNYEAQ. V shed 1 base, J shed 4 bases, and the junction held 15 bases outside the gene matches. The CDR3 contains 20 residues.

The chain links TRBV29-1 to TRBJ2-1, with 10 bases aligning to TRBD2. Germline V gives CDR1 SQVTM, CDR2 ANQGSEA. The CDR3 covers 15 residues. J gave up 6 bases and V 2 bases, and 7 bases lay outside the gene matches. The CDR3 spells CSVEFLAGAGNEQFF. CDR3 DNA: TGCAGCGTTGAATTCCTAGCGGGAGCTGGCAATGAGCAGTTCTTC.

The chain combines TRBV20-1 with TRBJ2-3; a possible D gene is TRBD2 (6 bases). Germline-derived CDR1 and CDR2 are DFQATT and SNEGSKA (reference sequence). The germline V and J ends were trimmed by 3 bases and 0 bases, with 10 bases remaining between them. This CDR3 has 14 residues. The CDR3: CSASGLASTDTQYF. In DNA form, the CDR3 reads TGCAGTGCTAGTGGGCTAGCGAGCACAGATACGCAGTATTTT.

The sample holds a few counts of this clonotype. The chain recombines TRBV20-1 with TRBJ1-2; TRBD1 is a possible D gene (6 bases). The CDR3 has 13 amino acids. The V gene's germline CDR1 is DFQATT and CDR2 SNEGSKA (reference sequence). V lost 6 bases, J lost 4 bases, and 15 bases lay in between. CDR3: CSAIRQATYGYTF. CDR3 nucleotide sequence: TGCAGTGCCATCCGACAGGCGACCTATGGCTACACCTTC.

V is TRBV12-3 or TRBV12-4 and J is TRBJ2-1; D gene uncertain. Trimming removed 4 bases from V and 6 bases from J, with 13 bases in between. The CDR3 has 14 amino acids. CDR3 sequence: CASSSDPMGNEQFF. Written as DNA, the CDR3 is TGTGCCAGCAGTTCCGACCCTATGGGCAATGAGCAGTTCTTC.

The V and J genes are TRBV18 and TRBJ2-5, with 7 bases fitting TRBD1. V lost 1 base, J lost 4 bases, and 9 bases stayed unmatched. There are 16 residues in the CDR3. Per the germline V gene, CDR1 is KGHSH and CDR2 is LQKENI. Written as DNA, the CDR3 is TGTGCCAGCTCACCACGGGACAGAAGAACGATAGAGACCCAGTACTTC. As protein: CASSPRDRRTIETQYF.

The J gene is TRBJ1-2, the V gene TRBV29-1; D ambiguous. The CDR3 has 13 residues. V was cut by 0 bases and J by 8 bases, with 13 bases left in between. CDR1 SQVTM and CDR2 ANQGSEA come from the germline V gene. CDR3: CSVEDRPHSGYTF. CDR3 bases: TGCAGCGTTGAAGATCGTCCTCATTCGGGCTACACCTTC.

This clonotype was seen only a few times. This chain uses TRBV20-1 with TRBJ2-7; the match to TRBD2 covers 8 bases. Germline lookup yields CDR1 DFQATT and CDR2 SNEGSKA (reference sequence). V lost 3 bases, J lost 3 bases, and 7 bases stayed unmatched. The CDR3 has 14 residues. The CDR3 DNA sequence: TGCAGTGCTAGGTTCCCGGGACTAGTCTACGAGCAGTACTTC. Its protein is CSARFPGLVYEQYF.

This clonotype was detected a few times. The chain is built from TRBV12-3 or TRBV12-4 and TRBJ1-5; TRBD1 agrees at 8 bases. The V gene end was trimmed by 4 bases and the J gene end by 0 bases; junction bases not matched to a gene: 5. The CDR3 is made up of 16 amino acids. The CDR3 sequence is CASSSRQGLSNQPQHF. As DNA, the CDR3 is TGTGCCAGCAGTTCTCGACAGGGGCTTAGCAATCAGCCCCAGCATTTT.

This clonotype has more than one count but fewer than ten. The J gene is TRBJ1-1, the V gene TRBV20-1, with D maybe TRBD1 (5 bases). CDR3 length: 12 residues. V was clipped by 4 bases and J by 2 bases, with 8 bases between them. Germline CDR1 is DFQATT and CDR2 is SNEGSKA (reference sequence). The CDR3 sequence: CSAIRDNTEAFF. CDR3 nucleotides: TGCAGTGCTATACGGGACAACACTGAAGCTTTCTTT.

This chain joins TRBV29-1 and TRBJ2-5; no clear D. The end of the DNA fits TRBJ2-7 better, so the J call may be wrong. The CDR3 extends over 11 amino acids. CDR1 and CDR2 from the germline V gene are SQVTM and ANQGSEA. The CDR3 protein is CSVEVFHEQYF. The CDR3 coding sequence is TGCAGCGTTGAAGTCTTCCACGAGCAGTACTTC.

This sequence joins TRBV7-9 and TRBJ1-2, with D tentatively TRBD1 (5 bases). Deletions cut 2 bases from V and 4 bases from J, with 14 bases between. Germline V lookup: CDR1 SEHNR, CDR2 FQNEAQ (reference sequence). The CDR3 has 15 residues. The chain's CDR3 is CASSLSSGAPYGYTF. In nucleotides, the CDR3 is TGTGCCAGCAGCTTATCTTCCGGGGCCCCCTATGGCTACACCTTC.

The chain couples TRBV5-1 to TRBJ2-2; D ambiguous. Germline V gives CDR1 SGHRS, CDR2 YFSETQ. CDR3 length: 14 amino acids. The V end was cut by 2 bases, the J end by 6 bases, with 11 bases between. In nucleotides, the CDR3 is TGCGCCAGCAGCTTAAACCCCTCGGCCGGGGAGCTGTTTTTT. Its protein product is CASSLNPSAGELFF.

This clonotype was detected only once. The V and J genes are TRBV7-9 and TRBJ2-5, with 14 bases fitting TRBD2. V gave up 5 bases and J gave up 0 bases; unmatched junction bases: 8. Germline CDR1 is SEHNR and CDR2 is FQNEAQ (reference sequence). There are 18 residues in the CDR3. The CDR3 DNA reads TGTGCCAGCAGCCAAAGACTAGCGGGAGGGCCGGACCAAGAGACCCAGTACTTC. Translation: CASSQRLAGGPDQETQYF.

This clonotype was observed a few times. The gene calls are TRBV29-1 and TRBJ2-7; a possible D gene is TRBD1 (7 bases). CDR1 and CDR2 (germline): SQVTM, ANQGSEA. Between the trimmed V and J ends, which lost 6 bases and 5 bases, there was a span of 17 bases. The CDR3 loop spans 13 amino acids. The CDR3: CSVDLRGDHEQYF. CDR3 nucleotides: TGCAGCGTCGACCTCAGGGGGGATCACGAGCAGTACTTC.